This T cell receptor (beta chain) is from a study of T cell changes during pregnancy in multiple sclerosis. Using immunoSEQ multiplex PCR, the repertoire was profiled, and TCRdb retains in-frame clones only, with some absent. The data hold 9,500 to 15,000 clones, with 86% observed a single time. The V gene lost 6 bases and the J gene lost 2 bases, with 11 bases spanning the gap. Germline V gene data show CDR1 as SGHDN and CDR2 as FVKESK. CDR3 length equals 13 residues. This rearrangement joins TRBV14 to TRBJ2-7, with a weak D call TRBD2 (5 bases). The starting material was CD8+ T cells from peripheral blood mononuclear cells, obtained in the second trimester of pregnancy. This TCR was sampled from a female donor in good health, enrolled as a control in a pregnancy study. CDR3 in DNA: TGTGCCAGCAGTCATGAGGGCCCCTACGAGCAGTACTTC. Translating gives CASSHEGPYEQYF.